This T cell receptor (beta chain) is from a study of T-cell reconstitution after alpha-beta-depleted transplantation in children. This clonotype was seen a handful of times. Preparation of the TCRbeta library involved a method that used unique molecular identifiers. TCRdb used MiXCR to reprocess the PCR reads, holding one entry per CDR3 protein. In the table there are hundreds of thousands of distinct CDR3 sequences, approximately 15% of which are singletons. The starting material was PBMCs from the stem cell graft donor, obtained from the stem cell graft. The TCR was taken from a human donor who donated a stem cell graft to a child with acute myeloid leukemia.

This CDR3 reads CASKAGLDASYEQYF. CDR3 in DNA: TGTGCCAGCAAGGCAGGCCTTGATGCCTCCTACGAGCAGTACTTC. The V gene is TRBV6-1, the J gene TRBJ2-7; D uncertain. The CDR3 totals 15 residues. With 7 bases removed from V and 0 bases from J, the gap between germline ends came to 16 bases. CDR1 is MNHNS, CDR2 SASEGT, per germline.